This T cell receptor (beta chain) came from a study of somatic mutations in cytotoxic T cells in rheumatoid arthritis. Study as a whole: Certain V beta antibody-stained T-cell populations, V beta1+ cells sequenced for TCRB among them, were flow-sorted to nearly 100% purity.

It was blood donors, about 58% female and with a median age of around 58 years (range roughly 20-75), who served as healthy controls. The data were produced by immunoSEQ multiplex PCR, yet TCRdb's version contains in-frame clones alone and is incomplete. The data show 11,000 or so clones, less than 85% seen once. The CDR3 is 14 amino acids. V lost 1 base and J lost 1, with 8 bases in between. Germline assignment: CDR1 PRHDT and CDR2 FYEKMQ (reference sequence). The chain recombines TRBV13 with TRBJ2-7; D is undetermined. This receptor was taken from a woman aged 40 to 49 in good health. Sequenced: CD8+ T cells sorted from blood. CDR3 in DNA: TGTGCCAGCAGCTTAGAAGGGAAGTCCTACGAGCAGTACTTC. This codes for CASSLEGKSYEQYF. Looking up the rest from reference TRBV13 and TRBJ2-7 gives the full variable domain: AAGVIQSPRHLIKEKRETATLKCYPIPRHDTVYWYQQGPGQDPQFLISFYEKMQSDKGSIPDRFSAQQFSDYHSELNMSSLELGDSALYFCASSLEGKSYEQYFGPGTRLTVT.